One and the same sample provided the 24 T cell receptor beta chains below, sequenced in a study of blood T cell repertoires in COVID-19. The method was immunoSEQ multiplex PCR; TCRdb's version includes in-frame clones alone and lacks a portion of them. This sample yields 150,000 to 250,000 clones, of which about 85% are seen a single time; less than 7% belongs to the top ten. The sample taken for sequencing was peripheral blood. Receptors were obtained from a woman aged 40 to 50 with COVID-19, enrolled during active disease.

The genes are TRBV3-1 (or the pseudogene TRBV3-2) and TRBJ2-3; no clear D gene. This CDR3 has 15 amino acids. V shed 3 bases and J shed 6 bases, with 16 bases lying between them. CDR1 LGHDT and CDR2 YNNKEL come from the germline V gene (reference sequence). CDR3 region: CASSHYRGGDDTQYF. For the CDR3, the DNA is TGTGCCAGCAGCCACTACCGTGGCGGAGACGATACGCAGTATTTT.

The chain has TRBV7-2 and TRBJ1-2; D possibly corresponds to TRBD1 (5 bases). Germline V gives CDR1 SGHTA, CDR2 FQGNSA. The CDR3 is 15 amino acids. The germline V and J ends were trimmed by 1 base and 6 bases, with 15 bases remaining between them. CDR3 amino acids: CASSLVGGGDNGYTF. For the CDR3, the DNA is TGTGCCAGCAGCTTAGTTGGTGGGGGGGATAATGGCTACACCTTC. Looking up the rest from reference TRBV7-2 and TRBJ1-2 gives the full variable domain: GAGVSQSPSNKVTEKGKDVELRCDPISGHTALYWYRQSLGQGLEFLIYFQGNSAPDKSGLPSDRFSAERTGGSVSTLTIQRTQQEDSAVYLCASSLVGGGDNGYTFGSGTRLTVV.

The chain uses TRBV15 and TRBJ2-7; tentative D call: TRBD1 (5 bases). The germline gives CDR1 LNHNV, CDR2 YYDKDF (reference sequence). CDR3 length: 14 residues. The germline V and J ends were trimmed by 0 bases and 5 bases, with 11 bases remaining between them. CDR3 coding DNA: TGTGCCACCAGCAGAGAAGGGGCTCCCCACGAGCAGTACTTC. Amino acid sequence: CATSREGAPHEQYF.

In its sample, this clone was seen once. The chain links TRBV6-2 or TRBV6-3 to TRBJ2-3; TRBD2 matches at 9 bases. There are 16 residues in the CDR3. V shed 2 bases, J shed 4 bases, and the junction held 7 bases outside the gene matches. Germline loops: CDR1 MNHEY, CDR2 SVGEGT. This CDR3 reads CASSYGSGGPSDTQYF. The CDR3 DNA follows: TGTGCCAGCAGTTACGGGAGCGGGGGGCCCTCAGATACGCAGTATTTT.

The chain uses TRBV4-3 and TRBJ2-7; tentatively, D is TRBD1 (5 bases). Trimming stripped 0 bases from V and 5 bases from J, with 14 bases between. CDR1 is LGHNA, CDR2 YSLEER, per germline. The CDR3 runs to 15 residues. The CDR3 bases are TGCGCCAGCAGCCAAGACGGCAGGGCCCTTGACGAGCAGTACTTC. It encodes CASSQDGRALDEQYF.

The chain uses TRBV5-1 and TRBJ2-1, with D possibly TRBD1 on 5 matching bases. Trimming took 2 bases from V and 4 from J, leaving 10 bases between them. The CDR3 consists of 14 residues. CDR1 SGHRS and CDR2 YFSETQ come from the germline V gene. CDR3 nucleotide sequence: TGCGCCAGCAGCTTAAGTCAGGGATACAATGAGCAGTTCTTC. This gives the protein CASSLSQGYNEQFF.

The chain couples TRBV4-3 to TRBJ1-4, with D possibly TRBD1 on 5 matching bases. The CDR3 is 15 residues long. Trimming cost V 4 bases and J 5 bases, with 14 bases left between them. Germline values: CDR1 LGHNA, CDR2 YSLEER. The CDR3 sequence: CASSLGGGLNEKLFF. CDR3 nucleotide sequence: TGCGCCAGCAGCCTTGGCGGGGGTCTAAATGAAAAACTGTTTTTT.

This clone was counted ten times or more. V gene TRBV7-6 combines with J gene TRBJ2-7, with a tentative D call TRBD1 (5 bases). Deletions cut 1 base from V and 3 bases from J, with 13 bases between. Germline assignment: CDR1 SGHVS and CDR2 FNYEAQ. This CDR3 has 15 amino acids. Here the CDR3 DNA reads TGTGCCAGCAGCTTAGAGGGGATGGGCGACTACGAGCAGTACTTC. Translating it yields CASSLEGMGDYEQYF.

The chain uses TRBV5-6 and TRBJ2-1; 13 positions agree with TRBD2. The germline gives CDR1 SGHDT, CDR2 YYEEEE. The CDR3 totals 16 residues. The V segment lost 4 bases and the J segment 2 bases; nucleotides outside the gene matches: 3. This CDR3 reads CASSPGLAGPYNEQFF. In nucleotides, the CDR3 is TGTGCCAGCAGCCCGGGACTAGCGGGGCCCTACAATGAGCAGTTCTTC. Full variable domain (remainder filled in from reference TRBV5-6 and TRBJ2-1): DAGVTQSPTHLIKTRGQQVTLRCSPKSGHDTVSWYQQALGQGPQFIFQYYEEEERQRGNFPDRFSGHQFPNYSSELNVNALLLGDSALYLCASSPGLAGPYNEQFFGPGTRLTVL.

V gene TRBV6-2 or TRBV6-3 combines with J gene TRBJ2-2; 7 nucleotides match TRBD1. Germline trimming cut 6 bases from V and 0 bases from J; bases unmatched to any gene: 7. The germline V gene has CDR1 MNHEY and CDR2 SVGEGT. This CDR3 has 16 amino acids. The CDR3 DNA sequence: TGTGCCAGCAGCCGCGACAGGGTTCCGAACACCGGGGAGCTGTTTTTT. Its translation: CASSRDRVPNTGELFF.

This chain uses TRBV7-2 with TRBJ2-7, with D possibly matching TRBD1 (6 bases). Trimming stripped 3 bases from V and 5 bases from J, with 11 bases between. This CDR3 is built from 13 residues. The germline V gene has CDR1 SGHTA and CDR2 FQGNSA. The CDR3 DNA sequence: TGTGCCAGCAGCTTGAACAGGGTGAACGAGCAGTACTTC. This gives the protein CASSLNRVNEQYF.

The rearrangement links TRBV2 to TRBJ1-5; no clear D gene. The germline gives CDR1 SNHLY, CDR2 FYNNEI. V gave up 4 bases and J gave up 3 bases, with 13 bases separating them. The CDR3 spans 15 residues. Written as DNA, the CDR3 is TGTGCCAGCAGTGGTGGAGGCCAGTCCAATCAGCCCCAGCATTTT. This codes for CASSGGGQSNQPQHF.

The chain couples TRBV6-2 or TRBV6-3 to TRBJ2-7; the D is unclear. Germline assignment: CDR1 MNHEY and CDR2 SVGEGT. The CDR3 contains 14 residues. V gave up 0 bases and J gave up 2 bases, with 8 bases separating them. CDR3 nucleotide sequence: TGTGCCAGCAGTTACTCGGTAGTCCCCTACGAGCAGTACTTC. It yields the protein CASSYSVVPYEQYF.

The rearrangement joins TRBV24-1 to TRBJ1-5; D possibly corresponds to TRBD1 (5 bases). The V and J ends lost 3 bases and 0 bases respectively, with 17 bases between them. CDR1 is KGHDR, CDR2 SFDVKD, per germline. There are 18 residues in the CDR3. The CDR3 loop reads CATSDTQGRRYSNQPQHF. The CDR3 nucleotides are TGTGCCACCAGTGATACCCAGGGTAGGCGGTATAGCAATCAGCCCCAGCATTTT.

The rearrangement uses TRBV9 and TRBJ2-3; D perhaps matches TRBD1 (5 bases). V lost 2 bases and J 2 bases, leaving 30 bases between the germline ends. Germline V lookup: CDR1 SGDLS, CDR2 YYNGEE. The CDR3 runs to 21 residues. The CDR3 sequence is CASSVTSRGNTLVPHTDTQYF. For the CDR3, the DNA is TGTGCCAGCAGCGTCACATCTAGGGGAAACACACTCGTCCCCCACACAGATACGCAGTATTTT.

The chain uses TRBV29-1 and TRBJ2-7; a possible D gene is TRBD2 (6 bases). Per the germline V gene, CDR1 is SQVTM and CDR2 is ANQGSEA. This CDR3 is 12 amino acids long. Trimming pared 7 bases from V and 3 bases from J, leaving 13 bases between. The CDR3 nucleotides read TGCAGCGCCGGGCGGAGGGGCTACGAGCAGTACTTC. Encoded protein: CSAGRRGYEQYF.

The chain combines TRBV7-8 with TRBJ2-1; 9 nucleotides match TRBD1. The CDR3 length is 17 residues. Germline V gene data show CDR1 as SGHVS and CDR2 as FQNEAQ. Losses at the gene ends were 5 bases for V and 9 bases for J; bases not matched to a gene: 17. The CDR3 loop reads CASSQNLQGAGVSEQFF. The CDR3 nucleotides are TGTGCCAGCAGCCAGAATTTACAGGGGGCAGGGGTAAGTGAGCAGTTCTTC. Filled out from reference TRBV7-8 and TRBJ2-1, the complete variable domain reads GAGVSQSPRYKVAKRGQDVALRCDPISGHVSLFWYQQALGQGPEFLTYFQNEAQLDKSGLPSDRFFAERPEGSVSTLKIQRTQQEDSAVYLCASSQNLQGAGVSEQFFGPGTRLTVL.

The J gene is TRBJ2-7, the V gene TRBV5-1; 9 bases map to TRBD1. The germline V gene encodes CDR1 SGHRS and CDR2 YFSETQ. The CDR3 covers 13 residues. V gave up 3 bases and J gave up 6 bases; unmatched junction bases: 4. CDR3 sequence (DNA): TGCGCCAGCAGCTCGACAGGGGGTGCCGAGCAGTACTTC. It is translated as CASSSTGGAEQYF.

The V and J genes are TRBV5-1 and TRBJ2-1; 10 nucleotides agree with TRBD2. CDR3 size: 14 residues. Germline lookup yields CDR1 SGHRS and CDR2 YFSETQ. After removal of 7 bases from V and 4 bases from J, the junction contained 5 bases not matched to a gene. The CDR3 region has the DNA TGCGCCAGCCAGAGCGGGAGGGGATACAATGAGCAGTTCTTC. Protein product: CASQSGRGYNEQFF. Based on the CDR3 plus reference TRBV5-1 and TRBJ2-1, the full variable domain is KAGVTQTPRYLIKTRGQQVTLSCSPISGHRSVSWYQQTPGQGLQFLFEYFSETQRNKGNFPGRFSGRQFSNSRSEMNVSTLELGDSALYLCASQSGRGYNEQFFGPGTRLTVL.

V usage is TRBV18 and J usage is TRBJ1-4; 9 bases are a match to TRBD1. Germline CDR1 is KGHSH and CDR2 is LQKENI. The CDR3 extends over 16 amino acids. The trim removed 1 base at V and 6 bases at J, leaving 6 bases unmatched. CDR3 bases: TGTGCCAGCTCACCACTCGGACAGGGGACGGATGAAAAACTGTTTTTT. Translated: CASSPLGQGTDEKLFF.

This clone occurred once. The V call is TRBV18, the J call TRBJ2-1; a weak D match, TRBD2 (6 bases). Germline assignment: CDR1 KGHSH and CDR2 LQKENI. This CDR3 has 18 amino acids. V dropped 5 bases and J dropped 2 bases, with 22 bases sitting between them. The CDR3 protein is CASSSTSVGTSPYNEQFF. In nucleotides, the CDR3 is TGTGCCAGCTCATCTACTTCCGTAGGGACTTCTCCCTACAATGAGCAGTTCTTC.

The chain couples TRBV5-1 to TRBJ2-7, with TRBD2 identical over 12 bases. The CDR3 totals 16 residues. Per the germline V gene, CDR1 is SGHRS and CDR2 is YFSETQ. With V trimmed by 0 bases and J by 4 bases, 5 bases remained unmatched. CDR3 protein: CASSLDLGLAGYEQYF. Here the CDR3 DNA reads TGCGCCAGCAGCTTGGATCTAGGACTAGCGGGATACGAGCAGTACTTC.

The CDR3: CASSIQGTDGYTF. The CDR3 DNA is TGTGCCAGCAGTATACAGGGGACGGATGGCTACACCTTC. The rearrangement uses TRBV6-5 and TRBJ1-2, with 7 bases lining up with TRBD1. This CDR3 spans 13 amino acids. Germline V gene sequence: CDR1 MNHEY, CDR2 SVGAGI. The J segment lost 6 bases and the V segment lost 5 bases, leaving 6 bases of the junction unmatched.

About this clone: Other DNA sequences of this sample code for an identical CDR3. The chain couples TRBV18 to TRBJ1-4; 8 bases map to TRBD1. Germline lookup yields CDR1 KGHSH and CDR2 LQKENI. The CDR3 extends over 14 amino acids. Trimming cost V 2 bases and J 8 bases; bases outside gene matches: 4. CDR3 in amino acids: CASSPDRGREKLFF. As DNA, the CDR3 is TGTGCCAGCTCACCAGACAGGGGCCGAGAAAAACTGTTTTTT.